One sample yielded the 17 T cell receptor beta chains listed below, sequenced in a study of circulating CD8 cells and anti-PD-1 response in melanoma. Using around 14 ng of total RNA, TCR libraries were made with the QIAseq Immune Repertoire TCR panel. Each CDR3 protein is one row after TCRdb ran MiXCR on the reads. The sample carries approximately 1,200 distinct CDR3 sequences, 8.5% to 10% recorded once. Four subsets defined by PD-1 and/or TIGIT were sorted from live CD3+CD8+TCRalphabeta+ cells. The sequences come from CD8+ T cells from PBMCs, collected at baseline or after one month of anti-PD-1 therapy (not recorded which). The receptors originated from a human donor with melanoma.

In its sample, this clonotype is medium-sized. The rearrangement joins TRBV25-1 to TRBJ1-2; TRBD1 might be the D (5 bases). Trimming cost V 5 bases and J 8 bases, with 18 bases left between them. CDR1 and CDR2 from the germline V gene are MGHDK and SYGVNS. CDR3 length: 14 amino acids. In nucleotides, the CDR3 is TGTGCCAGCAGTTCCCCGTGGGGGAACGAGGGCTACACCTTC. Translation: CASSSPWGNEGYTF.

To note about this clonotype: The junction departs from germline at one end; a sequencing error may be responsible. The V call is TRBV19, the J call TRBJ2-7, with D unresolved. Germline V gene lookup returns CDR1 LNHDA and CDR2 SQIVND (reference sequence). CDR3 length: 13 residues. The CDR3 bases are TGTGTCAGTAGTATAGGTCACAGCTACGAGCAGTACTTC. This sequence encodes CVSSIGHSYEQYF.

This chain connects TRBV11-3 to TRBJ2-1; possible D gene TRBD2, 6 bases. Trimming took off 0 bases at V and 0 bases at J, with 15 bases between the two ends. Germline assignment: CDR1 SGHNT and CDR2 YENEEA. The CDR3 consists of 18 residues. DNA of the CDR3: TGTGCCAGCAGCTTAGATCGGGAGCGCCTAAGCTCCTACAATGAGCAGTTCTTC. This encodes CASSLDRERLSSYNEQFF.

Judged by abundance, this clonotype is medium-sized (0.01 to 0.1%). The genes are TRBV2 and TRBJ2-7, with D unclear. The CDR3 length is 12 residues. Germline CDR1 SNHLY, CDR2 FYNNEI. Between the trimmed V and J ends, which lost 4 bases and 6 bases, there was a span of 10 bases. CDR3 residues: CASSGVVSEQYF. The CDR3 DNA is TGTGCCAGCAGTGGAGTGGTCAGCGAGCAGTACTTC.

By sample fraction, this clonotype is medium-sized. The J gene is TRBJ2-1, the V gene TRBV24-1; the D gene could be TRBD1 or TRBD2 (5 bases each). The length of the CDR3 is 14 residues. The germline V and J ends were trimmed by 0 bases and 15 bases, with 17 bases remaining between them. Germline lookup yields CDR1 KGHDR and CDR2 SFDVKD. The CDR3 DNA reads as TGTGCCACCAGTGATTTGACCGGGACCCAGGTCAGGTTCTTC. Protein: CATSDLTGTQVRFF.

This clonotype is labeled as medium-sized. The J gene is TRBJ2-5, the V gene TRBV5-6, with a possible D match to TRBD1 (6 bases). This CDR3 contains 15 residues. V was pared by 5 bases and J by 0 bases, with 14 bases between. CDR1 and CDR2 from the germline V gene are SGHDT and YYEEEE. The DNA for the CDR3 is TGTGCCAGCAGTGTAGATGGGGGCTACCAAGAGACCCAGTACTTC. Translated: CASSVDGGYQETQYF.

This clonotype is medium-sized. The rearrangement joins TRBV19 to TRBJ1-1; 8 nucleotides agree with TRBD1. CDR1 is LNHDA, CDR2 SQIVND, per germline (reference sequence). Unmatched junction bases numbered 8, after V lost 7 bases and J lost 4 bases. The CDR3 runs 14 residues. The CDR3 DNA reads TGTGCCAGTATTCCCGGACAGGGTGGCACTGAAGCTTTCTTT. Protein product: CASIPGQGGTEAFF.

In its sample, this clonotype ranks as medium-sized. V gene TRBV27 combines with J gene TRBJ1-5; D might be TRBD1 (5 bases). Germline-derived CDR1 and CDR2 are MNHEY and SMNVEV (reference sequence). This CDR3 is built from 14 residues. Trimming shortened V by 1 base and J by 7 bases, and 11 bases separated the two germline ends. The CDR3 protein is CASSLLGDGQPQHF. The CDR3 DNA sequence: TGTGCCAGCAGTTTATTAGGGGACGGGCAGCCCCAGCATTTT.

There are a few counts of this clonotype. The CDR3 nucleotides are TGTGCCTGGAGAGGTACTAGGCCCCCCTCCTACGAGCAGTACTTC. Its translation: CAWRGTRPPSYEQYF. This chain connects TRBV30 to TRBJ2-7; D possibly corresponds to TRBD2 (5 bases). Germline loops: CDR1 GTSNPN, CDR2 SVGIG (reference sequence). The CDR3 runs to 15 residues. V lost 3 bases and J lost 0, with 15 bases in between.

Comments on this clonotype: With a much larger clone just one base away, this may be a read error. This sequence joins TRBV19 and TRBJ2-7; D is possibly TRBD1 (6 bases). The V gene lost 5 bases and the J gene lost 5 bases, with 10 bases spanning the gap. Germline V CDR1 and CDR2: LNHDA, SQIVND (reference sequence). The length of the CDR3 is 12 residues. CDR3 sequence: CASSQGLHEQYF. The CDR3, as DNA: TGTGCCAGTAGTCAGGGGTTACACGAGCAGTACTTC.

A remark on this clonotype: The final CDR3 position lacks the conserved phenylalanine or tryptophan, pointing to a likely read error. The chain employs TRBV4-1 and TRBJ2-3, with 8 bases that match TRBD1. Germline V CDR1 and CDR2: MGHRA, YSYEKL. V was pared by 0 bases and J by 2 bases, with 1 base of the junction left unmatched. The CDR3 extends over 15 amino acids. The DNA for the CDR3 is TGCGCCAGCAGCCAAGAGGACAGGGCCACAGATACGCAGTATTCT. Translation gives CASSQEDRATDTQYS.

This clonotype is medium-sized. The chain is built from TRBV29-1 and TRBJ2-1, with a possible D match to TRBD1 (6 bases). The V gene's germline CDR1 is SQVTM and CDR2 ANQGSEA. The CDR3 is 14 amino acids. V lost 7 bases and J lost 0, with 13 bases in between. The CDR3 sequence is CSARGGSSYNEQFF. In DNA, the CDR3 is TGCAGCGCAAGAGGGGGAAGCTCCTACAATGAGCAGTTCTTC.

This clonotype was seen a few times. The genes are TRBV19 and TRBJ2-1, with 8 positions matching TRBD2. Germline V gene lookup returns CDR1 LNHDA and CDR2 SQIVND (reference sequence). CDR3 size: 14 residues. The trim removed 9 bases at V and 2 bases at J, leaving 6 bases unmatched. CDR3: CASTIAGTYNEQFF. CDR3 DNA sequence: TGTGCCAGCACCATAGCGGGGACCTACAATGAGCAGTTCTTC.

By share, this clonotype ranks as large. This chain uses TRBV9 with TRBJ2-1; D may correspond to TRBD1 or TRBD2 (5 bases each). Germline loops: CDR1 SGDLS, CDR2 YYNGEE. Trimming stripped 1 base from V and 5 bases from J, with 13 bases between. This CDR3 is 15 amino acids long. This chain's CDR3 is CASSVWGSIDNEQFF. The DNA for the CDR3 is TGTGCCAGCAGCGTATGGGGGAGCATAGACAATGAGCAGTTCTTC.

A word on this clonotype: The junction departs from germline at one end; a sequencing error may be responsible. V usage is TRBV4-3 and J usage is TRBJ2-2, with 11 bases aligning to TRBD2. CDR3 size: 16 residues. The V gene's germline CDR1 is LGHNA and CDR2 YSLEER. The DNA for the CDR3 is TGCGCCGGCAGCCAGGATAGCGGGGGGGCGGACGGGGAGCTGTTTTTT. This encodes CAGSQDSGGADGELFF.

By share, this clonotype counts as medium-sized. CDR3 loop: CASSLDSYSYEQYF. Here the CDR3 DNA reads TGTGCCAGCAGTCTCGACAGTTATTCCTACGAGCAGTACTTC. This sequence joins TRBV6-2 or TRBV6-3 and TRBJ2-7; weak D call: TRBD1 (5 bases). The germline V gene has CDR1 MNHEY and CDR2 SVGEGT. V was trimmed by 5 bases and J by 1 base, leaving 12 bases between them. The CDR3 contains 14 residues.

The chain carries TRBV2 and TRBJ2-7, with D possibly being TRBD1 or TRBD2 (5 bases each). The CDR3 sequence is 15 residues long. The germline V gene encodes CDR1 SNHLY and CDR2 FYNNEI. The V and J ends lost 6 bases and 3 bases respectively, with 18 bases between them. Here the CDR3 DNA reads TGTGCCAGCAGCCCGACGGGACGGAAAGTCTACGAGCAGTACTTC. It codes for CASSPTGRKVYEQYF.